This T cell receptor (beta chain) was sequenced during a study of PD-1 blockade in classical Hodgkin lymphoma. Study details: Nivolumab was given intravenously to patients at 3 mg/kg every 2 weeks.

CDR1 is LNHDA, CDR2 SQIVND, per germline (reference sequence). The CDR3 covers 15 residues. Trimming took off 5 bases at V and 0 bases at J, with 13 bases between the two ends. General study points: Similar baseline diversity was found in complete responders and newly diagnosed patients. Baseline TCR diversity was reportedly lower in newly diagnosed patients than in healthy donors. It was reported as lower still in relapsed/refractory patients.

Time point specified: cycle 4 day 1 (C4D1), after more than five weeks of nivolumab. All patients experienced relapse after autologous stem cell transplantation, and brentuximab vedotin exposure was variable. Sequenced by immunoSEQ multiplex PCR; TCRdb stores in-frame clones only, minus some. The data show 80,000 to 95,000 clones, 75% to 85% seen once. On this clone itself: The antigen remains undetermined.

This sample comprised peripheral blood mononuclear cells (PBMCs), obtained before the fourth cycle of nivolumab. The genes are TRBV19 and TRBJ1-1; D is possibly TRBD1 (6 bases). This receptor was obtained from a human donor with classical Hodgkin lymphoma. The CDR3 region is CASSRGTQVNTEAFF. CDR3 nucleotides: TGTGCCAGTAGTCGTGGGACACAAGTGAACACTGAAGCTTTCTTT.